A single sample gave rise to the 14 T cell receptor beta chains below, sequenced in a study of T cells after somatic rescue of genetic block. Sequenced by immunoSEQ multiplex PCR; TCRdb stores in-frame clones only, minus some. Found here are around 67,000 clones, roughly 91% of them singletons; the top ten hold around 2.8%. The sequenced sample consisted of peripheral blood mononuclear cells (PBMCs). The receptors stem from a man under 40.

CDR3 nucleotides: TGTGCCAGCAATGGTGGACAGGTAAACGAGCAGTACTTC. Translation: CASNGGQVNEQYF. The V call is TRBV2, the J call TRBJ2-7, with TRBD1 matching 7 bases. From germline, CDR1 is SNHLY and CDR2 FYNNEI. The V gene end was trimmed by 7 bases and the J gene end by 5 bases; junction bases not matched to a gene: 8. This CDR3 is built from 13 residues. Full variable domain (rest looked up from reference TRBV2 and TRBJ2-7): EPEVTQTPSHQVTQMGQEVILRCVPISNHLYFYWYRQILGQKVEFLVSFYNNEISEKSEIFDDQFSVERPDGSNFTLKIRSTKLEDSAMYFCASNGGQVNEQYFGPGTRLTVT.

The chain combines TRBV7-9 with TRBJ2-5, with D possibly TRBD2 on 7 matching bases. Germline lookup yields CDR1 SEHNR and CDR2 FQNEAQ (reference sequence). Trimming took off 0 bases at V and 4 bases at J, with 9 bases between the two ends. The CDR3 loop spans 14 amino acids. Here the CDR3 reads CASSLARGGETQYF. The CDR3 DNA reads as TGTGCCAGCAGCTTAGCGAGGGGGGGAGAGACCCAGTACTTC.

The CDR3 sequence is CASSSWTASSYEQYF. The CDR3 bases are TGTGCCAGCAGTTCCTGGACGGCGAGCTCCTACGAGCAGTACTTC. The chain recombines TRBV27 with TRBJ2-7, with D hard to call. The V end lost 4 bases, the J end lost 0 bases, and 13 bases lay between the germline ends. CDR1 is MNHEY and CDR2 is SMNVEV in the germline V gene (reference sequence). This CDR3 is 15 amino acids long.

This chain connects TRBV11-3 to TRBJ2-2, with D maybe TRBD1 (6 bases). CDR1 is SGHNT, CDR2 YENEEA, per germline. The CDR3 extends over 14 amino acids. V shed 5 bases and J shed 5 bases, with 12 bases lying between them. The CDR3 region has the DNA TGTGCCAGCAGCGTCACAGGGAAGACCGGGGAGCTGTTTTTT. Residues: CASSVTGKTGELFF. Combining the CDR3 with reference TRBV11-3 and TRBJ2-2 gives the whole variable domain EAGVVQSPRYKIIEKKQPVAFWCNPISGHNTLYWYLQNLGQGPELLIRYENEEAVDDSQLPKDRFSAERLKGVDSTLKIQPAELGDSAVYLCASSVTGKTGELFFGEGSRLTVL.

V and J are TRBV5-5 and TRBJ1-4; 11 nucleotides align to TRBD1. CDR1 is SGHKS and CDR2 is YYEKEE in the germline V gene (reference sequence). The CDR3 loop spans 14 amino acids. V lost 7 bases and J lost 10; bases outside the gene matches: 9. The chain's CDR3 is CASGYGGTGGKLFF. In DNA form, the CDR3 reads TGTGCCAGCGGCTACGGCGGGACAGGGGGAAAACTGTTTTTT. Variable domain in full (rest from reference TRBV5-5 and TRBJ1-4): DAGVTQSPTHLIKTRGQQVTLRCSPISGHKSVSWYQQVLGQGPQFIFQYYEKEERGRGNFPDRFSARQFPNYSSELNVNALLLGDSALYLCASGYGGTGGKLFFGSGTQLSVL.

V gene TRBV5-6 combines with J gene TRBJ2-1, with D tentatively TRBD1 or TRBD2 (5 bases each). V lost 4 bases, J lost 2 bases, and 13 bases lay in between. CDR3 length: 15 residues. Germline V gives CDR1 SGHDT, CDR2 YYEEEE. The CDR3: CASSLGDSAYNEQFF. CDR3 coding DNA: TGTGCCAGCAGCCTGGGAGACAGTGCCTACAATGAGCAGTTCTTC. The variable domain in full, with the rest retrieved from reference TRBV5-6 and TRBJ2-1, is DAGVTQSPTHLIKTRGQQVTLRCSPKSGHDTVSWYQQALGQGPQFIFQYYEEEERQRGNFPDRFSGHQFPNYSSELNVNALLLGDSALYLCASSLGDSAYNEQFFGPGTRLTVL.

V is TRBV6-5 and J is TRBJ1-2; TRBD1 is a possible D gene (5 bases). CDR3 length equals 13 residues. Germline CDR1 reads MNHEY; CDR2 reads SVGAGI. Trimming pared 4 bases from V and 6 bases from J, leaving 12 bases between. The CDR3 DNA reads TGTGCCAGCAGTTCGCCGGGGCCCGATGGCTACACCTTC. This gives the protein CASSSPGPDGYTF.

This sequence joins TRBV19 and TRBJ1-2; no clear D gene. The germline V and J ends were trimmed by 6 bases and 0 bases, with 20 bases remaining between them. Germline CDR1 is LNHDA and CDR2 is SQIVND (reference sequence). This CDR3 comprises 17 residues. The CDR3 DNA reads as TGTGCCAGTAGCCTTGATCACAGCTCCTTCGCTAACTATGGCTACACCTTC. It codes for CASSLDHSSFANYGYTF.

This clone was observed a few times. This chain links TRBV7-2 with TRBJ2-5; 10 positions match TRBD2. CDR3 size: 16 residues. V was clipped by 1 base and J by 1 base; unmatched bases: 3. Looked up from germline, CDR1 is SGHTA and CDR2 is FQGNSA. The CDR3 nucleotides read TGTGCCAGCAGCTTAGAGGTAGCGGGGGGCCAAGAGACCCAGTACTTC. It is translated as CASSLEVAGGQETQYF.

This clone appeared once. This chain joins TRBV28 and TRBJ1-4; possibly TRBD1 for D (5 bases). Germline loops: CDR1 MDHEN, CDR2 SYDVKM. The CDR3 sequence is 15 residues long. Trimming pared 7 bases from V and 0 bases from J, leaving 12 bases between. In nucleotides, the CDR3 is TGTGCCAGCAATACCCAGGGTGCAACTAATGAAAAACTGTTTTTT. As protein: CASNTQGATNEKLFF. Full variable domain (outside the CDR3, taken from reference TRBV28 and TRBJ1-4): DVKVTQSSRYLVKRTGEKVFLECVQDMDHENMFWYRQDPGLGLRLIYFSYDVKMKEKGDIPEGYSVSREKKERFSLILESASTNQTSMYLCASNTQGATNEKLFFGSGTQLSVL.

This rearrangement joins TRBV5-1 to TRBJ1-4, with 11 nucleotides matching TRBD1. The CDR3 totals 15 residues. Germline lookup yields CDR1 SGHRS and CDR2 YFSETQ. Germline trimming cut 4 bases from V and 8 bases from J; bases unmatched to any gene: 7. The CDR3, as DNA: TGCGCCAGCAGCAGAGGGGACAGGGGGTTGGAAAAACTGTTTTTT. Its translation is CASSRGDRGLEKLFF.

This clone has a single count. The chain couples TRBV7-2 to TRBJ2-7; perhaps TRBD2 as D (5 bases). This CDR3 comprises 18 residues. The V end was cut by 5 bases, the J end by 0 bases, with 23 bases between. CDR1 is SGHTA and CDR2 is FQGNSA in the germline V gene. The CDR3 DNA reads TGTGCCAGCAGCCGCCGTTCAGTGACGAGCGGAAACTCCTACGAGCAGTACTTC. Amino acids: CASSRRSVTSGNSYEQYF.

CDR3 sequence (DNA): TGTGCCAGTCACTCGGGACAGGGGGCGGAGACCCAGTACTTC. Its protein is CASHSGQGAETQYF. This sequence joins TRBV19 and TRBJ2-5, with 12 positions matching TRBD1. Germline CDR1 reads LNHDA; CDR2 reads SQIVND (reference sequence). V dropped 8 bases and J dropped 5; count of bases not matched to a gene: 6. This CDR3 region has 14 residues. Based on the CDR3 plus reference TRBV19 and TRBJ2-5, the full variable domain is DGGITQSPKYLFRKEGQNVTLSCEQNLNHDAMYWYRQDPGQGLRLIYYSQIVNDFQKGDIAEGYSVSREKKESFPLTVTSAQKNPTAFYLCASHSGQGAETQYFGPGTRLLVL.

The chain is built from TRBV5-4 and TRBJ2-3; TRBD2 might be the D (6 bases). This CDR3 spans 16 amino acids. The V end was cut by 3 bases, the J end by 4 bases, with 18 bases between. Germline assignment: CDR1 SGHNT and CDR2 YYREEE (reference sequence). CDR3 nucleotide sequence: TGTGCCAGCAGCTCCCAGGTGGCGGGGCCGGCAGATACGCAGTATTTT. It encodes CASSSQVAGPADTQYF. Together with reference TRBV5-4 and TRBJ2-3, the CDR3 gives the full variable domain: ETGVTQSPTHLIKTRGQQVTLRCSSQSGHNTVSWYQQALGQGPQFIFQYYREEENGRGNFPPRFSGLQFPNYSSELNVNALELDDSALYLCASSSQVAGPADTQYFGPGTRLTVL.